This T cell receptor (beta chain) was sequenced in a study of technical replicates of blood from several donors (dated by TCRdb to between 2016 and 2019). From the germline V gene, CDR1 is MRHNA and CDR2 is SNTAGT. Trimming costs V 2 bases and J 4 bases, and their ends lie 7 bases apart. From the cysteine through the phenylalanine, the CDR3 covers 13 amino acids. Only CDR3 DNA is held: 39 bases, read in frame from base 1. In regard to this clone: Its antigen has not been determined. No qualities accompany the bases; no much larger clone lies one base away.

Library creation used the immunoSEQ multiplex PCR assay. In its TCRdb copy, this immuneACCESS table keeps in-frame sequences only and misses some clones. Where compared with another copy, unresolved V genes explain less than half of these, and the others have no known cause. This sample is represented by some 78,000 clones; about 92% of them were singletons. The ten largest clones represent about 0.41% of the sample. The receptor was isolated from a human donor in good health. Sequences were obtained from T cells isolated from PBMCs. This chain is built from TRBV6-4 and TRBJ2-3; a weak D assignment points to TRBD2 (6 bases agree). The DNA sequence reads TGTGCCAGCAGTGACGGGGAGGCAGATACGCAGTATTTT. Its translation is CASSDGEADTQYF.